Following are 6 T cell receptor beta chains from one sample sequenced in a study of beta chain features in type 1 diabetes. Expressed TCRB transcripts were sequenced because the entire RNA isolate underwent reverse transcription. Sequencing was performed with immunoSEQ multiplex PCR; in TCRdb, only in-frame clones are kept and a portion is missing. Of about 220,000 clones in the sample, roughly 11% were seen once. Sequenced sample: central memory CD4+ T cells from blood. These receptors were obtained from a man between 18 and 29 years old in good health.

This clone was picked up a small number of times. CDR3 loop: CSGETGYGYTF. Written as DNA, the CDR3 is TGCAGCGGAGAGACAGGCTATGGCTACACCTTC. This chain connects TRBV29-1 to TRBJ1-2; D is perhaps TRBD1 (6 bases). The CDR3 extends over 11 amino acids. Germline CDR1 reads SQVTM; CDR2 reads ANQGSEA. Trimming cost V 7 bases and J 4 bases, with 10 bases left between them.

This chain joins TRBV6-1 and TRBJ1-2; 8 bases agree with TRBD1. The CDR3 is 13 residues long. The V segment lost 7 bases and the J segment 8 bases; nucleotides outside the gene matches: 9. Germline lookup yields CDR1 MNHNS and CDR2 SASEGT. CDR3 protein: CASNNGQGRGYTF. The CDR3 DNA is TGTGCCAGCAACAATGGACAGGGTCGAGGCTACACCTTC.

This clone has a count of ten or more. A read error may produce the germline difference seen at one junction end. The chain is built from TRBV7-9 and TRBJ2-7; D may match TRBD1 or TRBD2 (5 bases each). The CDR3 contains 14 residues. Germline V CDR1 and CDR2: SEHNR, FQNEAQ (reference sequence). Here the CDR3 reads CASSDNRGNGTSDF. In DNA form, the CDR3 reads TGTGCCAGCAGCGACAATAGGGGCAACGGGACCTCCGACTTC.

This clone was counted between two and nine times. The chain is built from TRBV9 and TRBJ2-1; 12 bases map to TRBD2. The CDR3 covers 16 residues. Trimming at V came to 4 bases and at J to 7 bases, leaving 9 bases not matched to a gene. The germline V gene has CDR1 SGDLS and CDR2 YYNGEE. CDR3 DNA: TGTGCCAGCAGCTCCAGACTAGCGGGAGATGCGAATGAGCAGTTCTTC. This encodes CASSSRLAGDANEQFF.

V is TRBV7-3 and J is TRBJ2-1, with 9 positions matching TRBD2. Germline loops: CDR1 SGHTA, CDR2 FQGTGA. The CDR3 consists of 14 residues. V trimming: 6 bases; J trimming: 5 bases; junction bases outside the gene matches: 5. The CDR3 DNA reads TGTGCCAGCAGTATAGCGGGAGCCCACAATGAGCAGTTCTTC. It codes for CASSIAGAHNEQFF.

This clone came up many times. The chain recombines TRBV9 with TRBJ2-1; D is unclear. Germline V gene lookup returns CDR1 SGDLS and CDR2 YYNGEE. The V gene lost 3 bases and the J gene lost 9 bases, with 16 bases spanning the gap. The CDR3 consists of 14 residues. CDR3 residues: CASSGRYPVGEQFF. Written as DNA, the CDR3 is TGTGCCAGCAGCGGGCGCTACCCGGTCGGTGAGCAGTTCTTC. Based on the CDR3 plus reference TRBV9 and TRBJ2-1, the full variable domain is DSGVTQTPKHLITATGQRVTLRCSPRSGDLSVYWYQQSLDQGLQFLIQYYNGEERAKGNILERFSAQQFPDLHSELNLSSLELGDSALYFCASSGRYPVGEQFFGPGTRLTVL.